Below are 10 T cell receptor beta chains sequenced from a single sample in a study of cytomegalovirus exposure and HLA in healthy donors. Primers for the PCR totalled 60 Vbeta and 13 Jbeta. Data came from immunoSEQ multiplex PCR; TCRdb stores just in-frame clones and leaves some out. The table has about 120,000 clones, around 63% seen once; the top ten hold less than 12%. The sequenced material came from PBMCs. The receptor set was obtained from a man aged 35-49 years in good health and CMV-seropositive.

The rearrangement links TRBV2 to TRBJ2-7; TRBD1 matches 12 bases. J was trimmed by 3 bases and V by 7 bases; bases with no gene match: 4. This CDR3 comprises 14 residues. CDR1 is SNHLY, CDR2 FYNNEI, per germline. The CDR3 DNA reads TGTGCCAGCATGGGACAGGGGGCCGGCTACGAGCAGTACTTC. This translates into CASMGQGAGYEQYF.

The chain is built from TRBV19 and TRBJ1-5; TRBD1 matches at 9 bases. J was trimmed by 7 bases and V by 5 bases; bases with no gene match: 9. Germline loops: CDR1 LNHDA, CDR2 SQIVND (reference sequence). This CDR3 has 15 amino acids. This CDR3 reads CASSPRDRVGQPQHF. The DNA for the CDR3 is TGTGCCAGTAGTCCCCGGGACAGGGTCGGACAGCCCCAGCATTTT.

This clone was recorded a few times. The chain combines TRBV7-2 with TRBJ2-7, with TRBD1 matching 10 bases. CDR1 SGHTA and CDR2 FQGNSA come from the germline V gene. The ends lost 3 bases at V and 3 bases at J; junction bases unmatched: 2. This CDR3 is built from 14 residues. The CDR3, as DNA: TGTGCCAGCAGCTTGGGACAGGGGTTCTACGAGCAGTACTTC. It is translated as CASSLGQGFYEQYF.

CDR3 loop: CASSAPGQRSSYEQYF. The CDR3 nucleotides are TGCGCCAGCAGCGCACCGGGACAGAGGAGCTCCTACGAGCAGTACTTC. The chain joins TRBV4-1 to TRBJ2-7, with 7 bases identical to TRBD1. The CDR3 has 16 residues. Trimming removed 5 bases from V and 0 bases from J; junction bases left unmatched: 10. CDR1 and CDR2 from the germline V gene are MGHRA and YSYEKL.

CDR3 amino acids: CASSSPDRASSYNSPLHF. The CDR3 DNA follows: TGTGCCAGCAGCTCTCCCGACAGGGCGAGCTCCTATAATTCACCCCTCCACTTT. J is TRBJ1-6 and V is TRBV7-9; 7 bases are a match to TRBD1. CDR1 is SEHNR and CDR2 is FQNEAQ in the germline V gene (reference sequence). V dropped 4 bases and J dropped 0; count of bases not matched to a gene: 9. The CDR3 is 18 residues long.

The sample holds a few counts of this clone. The chain joins TRBV6-5 to TRBJ2-5; D gene ambiguous. This CDR3 region has 13 residues. The germline V gene encodes CDR1 MNHEY and CDR2 SVGAGI. With 2 bases removed from V and 14 bases from J, the gap between germline ends came to 18 bases. The chain's CDR3 is CASSYSGVPPIYF. DNA of the CDR3: TGTGCCAGCAGTTACAGTGGAGTCCCCCCCATTTACTTC.

This clone was seen more than once but under ten times. V and J are TRBV19 and TRBJ1-2, with TRBD1 as a possible D gene (6 bases). The CDR3 length is 14 residues. Trimming took 6 bases from V and 1 from J, leaving 12 bases between them. CDR1 is LNHDA and CDR2 is SQIVND in the germline V gene (reference sequence). CDR3 nucleotide sequence: TGTGCCAGTAGGGGGGCAATGCTTAACTATGGCTACACCTTC. Translated: CASRGAMLNYGYTF. The full variable domain, in which reference TRBV19 and TRBJ1-2 provide the parts outside the CDR3, is DGGITQSPKYLFRKEGQNVTLSCEQNLNHDAMYWYRQDPGQGLRLIYYSQIVNDFQKGDIAEGYSVSREKKESFPLTVTSAQKNPTAFYLCASRGAMLNYGYTFGSGTRLTVV.

The chain links TRBV6-1 to TRBJ2-7; TRBD1 is a possible D gene (6 bases). This CDR3 comprises 14 residues. Trimming removed 0 bases from V and 2 bases from J, with 8 bases in between. Germline loops: CDR1 MNHNS, CDR2 SASEGT. In DNA, the CDR3 is TGTGCCAGCAGTGAAGCCCACAGGGCCTACGAGCAGTACTTC. Its translation is CASSEAHRAYEQYF.

This clone was detected a few times. The V gene is TRBV9, the J gene TRBJ2-7, with 7 bases that match TRBD1. V was clipped by 3 bases and J by 0 bases; unmatched bases: 3. Per germline, CDR1 SGDLS and CDR2 YYNGEE. CDR3 length equals 14 residues. CDR3 DNA sequence: TGTGCCAGCAGCGAAGGGACAGCCTCCTACGAGCAGTACTTC. It encodes CASSEGTASYEQYF. Filled out from reference TRBV9 and TRBJ2-7, the complete variable domain reads DSGVTQTPKHLITATGQRVTLRCSPRSGDLSVYWYQQSLDQGLQFLIQYYNGEERAKGNILERFSAQQFPDLHSELNLSSLELGDSALYFCASSEGTASYEQYFGPGTRLTVT.

The rearrangement joins TRBV4-2 to TRBJ2-2, with TRBD2 identical over 9 bases. CDR1 LGHNA and CDR2 YNFKEQ come from the germline V gene. The length of the CDR3 is 16 residues. Germline trimming cut 0 bases from V and 7 bases from J; bases unmatched to any gene: 6. The CDR3 DNA reads as TGTGCCAGCAGCCAAGAAATAGCGGGAGTGATCGGGGAGCTGTTTTTT. Its protein is CASSQEIAGVIGELFF.